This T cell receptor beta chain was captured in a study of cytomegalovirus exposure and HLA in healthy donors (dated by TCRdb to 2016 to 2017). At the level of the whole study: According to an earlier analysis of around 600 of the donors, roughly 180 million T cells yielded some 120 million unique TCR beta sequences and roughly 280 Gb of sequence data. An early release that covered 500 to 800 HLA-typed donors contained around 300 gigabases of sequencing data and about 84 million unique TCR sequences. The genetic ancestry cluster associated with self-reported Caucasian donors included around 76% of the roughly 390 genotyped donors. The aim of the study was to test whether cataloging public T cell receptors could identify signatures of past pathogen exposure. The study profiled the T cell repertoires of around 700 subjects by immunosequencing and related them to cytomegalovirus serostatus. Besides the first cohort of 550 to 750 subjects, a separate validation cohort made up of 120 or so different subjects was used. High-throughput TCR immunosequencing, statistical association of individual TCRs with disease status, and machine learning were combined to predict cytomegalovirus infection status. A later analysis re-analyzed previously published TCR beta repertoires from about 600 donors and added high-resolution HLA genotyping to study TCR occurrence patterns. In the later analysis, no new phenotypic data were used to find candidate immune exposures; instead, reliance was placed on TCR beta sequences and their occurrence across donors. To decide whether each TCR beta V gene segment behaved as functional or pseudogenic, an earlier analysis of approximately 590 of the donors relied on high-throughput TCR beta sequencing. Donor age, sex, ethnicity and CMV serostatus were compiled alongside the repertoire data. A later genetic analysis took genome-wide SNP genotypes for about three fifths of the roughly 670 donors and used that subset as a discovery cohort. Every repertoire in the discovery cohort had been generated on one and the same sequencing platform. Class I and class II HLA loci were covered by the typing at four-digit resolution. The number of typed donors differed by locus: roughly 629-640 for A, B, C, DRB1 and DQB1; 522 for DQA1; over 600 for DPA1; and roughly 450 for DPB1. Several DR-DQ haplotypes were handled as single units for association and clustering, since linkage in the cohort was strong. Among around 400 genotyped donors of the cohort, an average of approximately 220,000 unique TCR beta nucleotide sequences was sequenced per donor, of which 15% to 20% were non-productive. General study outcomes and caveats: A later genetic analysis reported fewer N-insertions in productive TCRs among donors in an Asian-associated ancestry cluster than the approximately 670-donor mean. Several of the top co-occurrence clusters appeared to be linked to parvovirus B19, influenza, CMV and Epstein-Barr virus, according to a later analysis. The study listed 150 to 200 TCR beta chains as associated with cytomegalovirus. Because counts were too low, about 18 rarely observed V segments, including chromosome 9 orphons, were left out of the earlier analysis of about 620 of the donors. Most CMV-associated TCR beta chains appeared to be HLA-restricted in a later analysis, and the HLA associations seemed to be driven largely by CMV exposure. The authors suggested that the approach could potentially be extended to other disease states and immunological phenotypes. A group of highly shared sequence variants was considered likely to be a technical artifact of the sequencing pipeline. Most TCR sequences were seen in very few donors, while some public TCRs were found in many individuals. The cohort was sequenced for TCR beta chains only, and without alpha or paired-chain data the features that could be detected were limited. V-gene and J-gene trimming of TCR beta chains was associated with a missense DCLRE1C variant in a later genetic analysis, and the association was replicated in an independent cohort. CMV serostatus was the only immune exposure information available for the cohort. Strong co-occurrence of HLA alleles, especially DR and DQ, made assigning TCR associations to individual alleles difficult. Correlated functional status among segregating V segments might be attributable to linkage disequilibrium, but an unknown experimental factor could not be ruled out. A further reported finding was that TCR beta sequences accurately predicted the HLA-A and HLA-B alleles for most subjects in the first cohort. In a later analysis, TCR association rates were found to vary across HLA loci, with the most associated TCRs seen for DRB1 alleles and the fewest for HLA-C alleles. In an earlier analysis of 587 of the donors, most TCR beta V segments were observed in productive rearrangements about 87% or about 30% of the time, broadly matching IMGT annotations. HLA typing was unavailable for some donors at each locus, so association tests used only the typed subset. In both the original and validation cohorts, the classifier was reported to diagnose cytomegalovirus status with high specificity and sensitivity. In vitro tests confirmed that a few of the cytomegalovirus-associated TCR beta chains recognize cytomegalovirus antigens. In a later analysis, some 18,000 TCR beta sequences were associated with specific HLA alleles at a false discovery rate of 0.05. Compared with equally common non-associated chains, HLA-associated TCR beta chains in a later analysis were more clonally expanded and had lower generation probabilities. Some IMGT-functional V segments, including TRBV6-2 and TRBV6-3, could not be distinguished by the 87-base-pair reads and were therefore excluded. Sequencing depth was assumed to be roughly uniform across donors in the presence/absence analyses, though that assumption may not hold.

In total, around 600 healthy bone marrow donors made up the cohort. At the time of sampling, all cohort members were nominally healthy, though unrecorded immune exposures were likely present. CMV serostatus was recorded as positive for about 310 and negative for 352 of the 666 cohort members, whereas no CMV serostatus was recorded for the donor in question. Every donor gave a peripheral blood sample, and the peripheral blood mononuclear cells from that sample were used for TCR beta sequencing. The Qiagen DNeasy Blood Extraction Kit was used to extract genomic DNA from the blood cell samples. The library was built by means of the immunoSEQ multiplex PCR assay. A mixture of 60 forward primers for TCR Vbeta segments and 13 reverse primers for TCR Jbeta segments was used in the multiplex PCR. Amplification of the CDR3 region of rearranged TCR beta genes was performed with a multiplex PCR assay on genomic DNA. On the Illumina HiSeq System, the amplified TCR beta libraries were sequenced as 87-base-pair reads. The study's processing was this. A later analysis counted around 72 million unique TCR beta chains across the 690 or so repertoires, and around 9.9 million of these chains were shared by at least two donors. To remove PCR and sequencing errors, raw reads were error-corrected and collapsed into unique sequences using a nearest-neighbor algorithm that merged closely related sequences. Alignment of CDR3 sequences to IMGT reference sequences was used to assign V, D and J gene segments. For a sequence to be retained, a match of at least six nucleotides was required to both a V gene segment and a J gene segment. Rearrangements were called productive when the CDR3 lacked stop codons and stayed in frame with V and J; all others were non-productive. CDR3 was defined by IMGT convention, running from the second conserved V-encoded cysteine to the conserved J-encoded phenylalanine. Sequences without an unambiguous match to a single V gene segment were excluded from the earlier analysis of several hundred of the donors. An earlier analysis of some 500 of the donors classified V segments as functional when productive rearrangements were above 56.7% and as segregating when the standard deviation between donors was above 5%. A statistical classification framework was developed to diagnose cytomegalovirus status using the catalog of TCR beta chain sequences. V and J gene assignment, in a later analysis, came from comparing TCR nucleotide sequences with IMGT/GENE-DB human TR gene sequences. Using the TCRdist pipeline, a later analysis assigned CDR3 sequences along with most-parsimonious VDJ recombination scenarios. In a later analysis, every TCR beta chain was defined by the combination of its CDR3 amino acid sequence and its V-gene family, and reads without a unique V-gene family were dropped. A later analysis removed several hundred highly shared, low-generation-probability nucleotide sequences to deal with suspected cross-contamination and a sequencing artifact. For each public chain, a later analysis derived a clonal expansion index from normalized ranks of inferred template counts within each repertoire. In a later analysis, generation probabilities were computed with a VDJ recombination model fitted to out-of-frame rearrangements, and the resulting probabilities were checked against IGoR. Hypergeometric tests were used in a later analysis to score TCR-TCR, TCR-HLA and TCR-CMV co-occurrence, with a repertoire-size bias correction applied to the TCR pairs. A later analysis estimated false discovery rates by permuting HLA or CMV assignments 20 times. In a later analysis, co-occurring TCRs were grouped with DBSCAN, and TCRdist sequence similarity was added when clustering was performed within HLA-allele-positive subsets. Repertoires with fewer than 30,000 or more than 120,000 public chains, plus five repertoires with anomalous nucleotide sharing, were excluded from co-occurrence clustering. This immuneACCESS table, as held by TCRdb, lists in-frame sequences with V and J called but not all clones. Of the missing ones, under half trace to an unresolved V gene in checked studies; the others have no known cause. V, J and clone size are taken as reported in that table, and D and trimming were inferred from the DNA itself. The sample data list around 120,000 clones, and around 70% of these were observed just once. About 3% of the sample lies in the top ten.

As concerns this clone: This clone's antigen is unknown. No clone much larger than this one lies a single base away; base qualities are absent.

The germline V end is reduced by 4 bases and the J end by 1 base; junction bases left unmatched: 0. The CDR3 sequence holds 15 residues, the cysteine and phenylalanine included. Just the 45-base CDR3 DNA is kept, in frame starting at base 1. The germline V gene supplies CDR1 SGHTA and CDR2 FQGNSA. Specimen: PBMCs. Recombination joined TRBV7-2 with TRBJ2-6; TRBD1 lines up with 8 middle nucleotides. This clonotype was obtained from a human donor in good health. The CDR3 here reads CASSWTGSGANVLTF. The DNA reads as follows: TGTGCCAGCAGCTGGACAGGGTCTGGGGCCAACGTCCTGACTTTC.